The TCR beta chain under discussion was sequenced for a study of regulatory T cells. Primers: 52 TRBV forward and 13 TRBJ reverse. TCRdb keeps only in-frame clones here, not all; method: immunoSEQ multiplex PCR. The data contain some 20,000 clones, around nine tenths of them singletons. Comments on this clone: Its antigen is still unknown.

In germline, CDR1 is MDHEN, CDR2 SYDVKM. This CDR3 spans 15 amino acids. V gave up 3 bases and J gave up 3 bases, with 11 bases separating them. Study results and limitations: In CD3G-deficient patients, conventional CD4+ T cells were enriched for hydrophobic CDR3 residues at positions 6 and 7.

Sorting split CD4+ cells into CD25-high CD127-low Tregs and CD25-low CD127-high conventional T cells. This receptor was taken from a child aged 10 to 17 with CD3G deficiency. The sample taken for sequencing was conventional CD4+ T cells sorted from blood. The genes are TRBV28 and TRBJ2-2; D is perhaps TRBD2 (6 bases). CDR3 loop: CASSFGGWDTGELFF. CDR3 in DNA: TGTGCCAGCAGTTTCGGAGGGTGGGACACCGGGGAGCTGTTTTTT. The full variable domain, with the rest looked up from reference TRBV28 and TRBJ2-2, is DVKVTQSSRYLVKRTGEKVFLECVQDMDHENMFWYRQDPGLGLRLIYFSYDVKMKEKGDIPEGYSVSREKKERFSLILESASTNQTSMYLCASSFGGWDTGELFFGEGSRLTVL.